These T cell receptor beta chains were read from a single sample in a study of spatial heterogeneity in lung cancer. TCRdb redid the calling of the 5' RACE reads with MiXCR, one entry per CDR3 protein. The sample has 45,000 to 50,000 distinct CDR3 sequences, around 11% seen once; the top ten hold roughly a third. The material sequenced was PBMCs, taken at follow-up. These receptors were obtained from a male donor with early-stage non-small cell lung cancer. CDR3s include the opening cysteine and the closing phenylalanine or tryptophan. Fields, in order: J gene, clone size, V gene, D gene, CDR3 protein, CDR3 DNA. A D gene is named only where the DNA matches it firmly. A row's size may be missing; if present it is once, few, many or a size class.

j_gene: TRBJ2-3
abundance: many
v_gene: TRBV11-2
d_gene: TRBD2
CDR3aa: CASSFLTSADTQYF
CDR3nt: TGTGCCAGCAGCTTCCTGACTAGCGCCGATACGCAGTATTTT

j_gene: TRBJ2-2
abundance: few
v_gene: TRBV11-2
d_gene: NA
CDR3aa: CASSFRGNTGELFF
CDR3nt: TGTGCCAGCAGCTTCCGCGGGAACACCGGGGAGCTGTTTTTT

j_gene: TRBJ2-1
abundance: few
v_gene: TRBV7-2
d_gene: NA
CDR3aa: CASSLASGGILSNEQFF
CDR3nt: TGTGCCAGCAGCTTAGCTAGTGGGGGCATACTATCTAATGAGCAGTTCTTC

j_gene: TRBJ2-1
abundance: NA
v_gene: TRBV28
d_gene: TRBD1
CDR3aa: CASRTGYSEQFF
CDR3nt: TGTGCCAGCAGGACAGGGTACAGTGAGCAGTTCTTC

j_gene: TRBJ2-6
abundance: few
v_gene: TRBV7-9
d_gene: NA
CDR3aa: CASSLLKSGANVLTF
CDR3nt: TGTGCCAGCAGCCTTCTGAAGTCTGGGGCCAACGTCCTGACTTTC

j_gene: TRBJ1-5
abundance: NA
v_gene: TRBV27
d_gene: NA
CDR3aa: CASSTTGNQPQHF
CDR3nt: TGTGCCAGCAGTACGACAGGCAATCAGCCCCAGCATTTT

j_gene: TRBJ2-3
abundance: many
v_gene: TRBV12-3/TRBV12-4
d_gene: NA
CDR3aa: CASRRSGIDTQYF
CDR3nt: TGTGCCAGCAGAAGGTCTGGTATAGATACGCAGTATTTT

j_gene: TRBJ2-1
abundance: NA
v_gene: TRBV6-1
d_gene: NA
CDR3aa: CASSDLSAGSDEQFF
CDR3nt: TGTGCCAGCAGTGATTTATCGGCGGGTTCGGATGAGCAGTTCTTC

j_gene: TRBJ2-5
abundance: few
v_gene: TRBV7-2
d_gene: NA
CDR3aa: CASSERLGGETQYF
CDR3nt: TGTGCCAGCAGCGAAAGGTTGGGCGGAGAGACCCAGTACTTC

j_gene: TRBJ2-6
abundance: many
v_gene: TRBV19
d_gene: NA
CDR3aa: CASSRDRADSGANVLTF
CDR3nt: TGTGCCAGCTCTCGGGACCGCGCCGACTCTGGGGCCAACGTCCTGACTTTC

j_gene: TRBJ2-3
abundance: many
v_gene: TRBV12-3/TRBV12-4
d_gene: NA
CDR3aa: CASSDTDTQYF
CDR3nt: TGTGCCAGCAGCGACACAGATACGCAGTATTTT

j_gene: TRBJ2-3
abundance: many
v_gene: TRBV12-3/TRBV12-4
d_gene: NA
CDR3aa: CASTPTSSTDTQYF
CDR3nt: TGTGCCAGCACTCCAACATCTAGCACAGATACGCAGTATTTT

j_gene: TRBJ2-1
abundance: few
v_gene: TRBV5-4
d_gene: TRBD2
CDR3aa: CASSQTSGTYNEQFF
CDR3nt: TGTGCCAGCAGCCAGACTAGCGGAACCTACAATGAGCAGTTCTTC

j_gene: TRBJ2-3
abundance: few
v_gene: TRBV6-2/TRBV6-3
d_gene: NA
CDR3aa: CASSWAGGVTDTQYF
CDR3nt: TGTGCCAGCAGTTGGGCAGGCGGGGTCACAGATACGCAGTATTTT

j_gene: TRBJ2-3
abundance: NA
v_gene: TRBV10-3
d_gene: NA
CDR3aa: CAITPSALTDTQYF
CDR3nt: TGTGCCATCACTCCTAGCGCCCTCACAGATACGCAGTATTTT

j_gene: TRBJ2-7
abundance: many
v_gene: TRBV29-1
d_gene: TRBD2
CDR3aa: CSVERGLAHEQYF
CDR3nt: TGCAGCGTGGAGCGAGGACTAGCCCACGAGCAGTACTTC

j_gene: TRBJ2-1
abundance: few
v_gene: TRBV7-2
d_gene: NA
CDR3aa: CASSSLQGPRFF
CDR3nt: TGTGCCAGCAGCTCTCTACAGGGCCCTCGGTTCTTC

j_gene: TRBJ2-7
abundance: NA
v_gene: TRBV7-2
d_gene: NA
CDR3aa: CASSYQQGYEQYF
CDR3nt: TGTGCCAGCAGCTACCAACAGGGCTACGAGCAGTACTTC

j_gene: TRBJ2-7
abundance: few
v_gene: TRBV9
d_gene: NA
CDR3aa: CASSVGPENYEQYF
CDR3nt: TGTGCCAGCAGCGTAGGACCCGAAAACTACGAGCAGTACTTC

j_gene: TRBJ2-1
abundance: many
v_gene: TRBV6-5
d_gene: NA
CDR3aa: CASSRPKTQRVRDEQFF
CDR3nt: TGTGCCAGCAGCCGACCTAAGACTCAGCGGGTCCGCGATGAGCAGTTCTTC

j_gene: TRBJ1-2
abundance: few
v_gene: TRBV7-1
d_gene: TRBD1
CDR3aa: CASSSRTGGDYGYTF
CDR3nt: TGTGCCAGCAGCTCGAGGACAGGGGGAGACTATGGCTACACCTTC

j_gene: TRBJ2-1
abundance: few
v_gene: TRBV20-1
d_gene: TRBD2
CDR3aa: CSARLTSGGNEQFF
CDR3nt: TGCAGTGCGCGACTGACTAGCGGGGGCAATGAGCAGTTCTTC

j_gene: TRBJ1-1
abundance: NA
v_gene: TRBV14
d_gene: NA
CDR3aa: CASSLGEDEAFF
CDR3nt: TGTGCCAGCAGCCTAGGGGAGGATGAAGCTTTCTTT

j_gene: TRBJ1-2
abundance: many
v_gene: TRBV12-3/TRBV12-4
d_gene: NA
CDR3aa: CASSFWEYGYTF
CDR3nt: TGTGCCAGCAGTTTCTGGGAGTATGGCTACACCTTC

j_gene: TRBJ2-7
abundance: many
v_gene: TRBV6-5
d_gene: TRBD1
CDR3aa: CASGDRGLEQYF
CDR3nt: TGTGCCAGCGGGGACAGGGGGCTGGAGCAGTACTTC

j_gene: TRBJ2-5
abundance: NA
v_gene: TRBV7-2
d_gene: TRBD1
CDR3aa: CASSRDRGKQTQYF
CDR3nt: TGTGCCAGCAGCAGGGACAGGGGAAAGCAGACCCAGTACTTC

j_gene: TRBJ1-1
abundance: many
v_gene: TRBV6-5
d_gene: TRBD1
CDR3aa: CASSRRQGKTEAFF
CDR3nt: TGTGCCAGCAGTCGGAGACAGGGGAAAACTGAAGCTTTCTTT

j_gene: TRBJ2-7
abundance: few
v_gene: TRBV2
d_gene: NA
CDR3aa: CASSQPGVQSIREQYF
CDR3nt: TGTGCCAGCAGCCAACCTGGAGTACAGTCTATCCGCGAGCAGTACTTC

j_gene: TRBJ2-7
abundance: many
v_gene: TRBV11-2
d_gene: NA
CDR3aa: CASSLDRGTYEQYF
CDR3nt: TGTGCCAGCAGCTTAGACCGAGGTACCTACGAGCAGTACTTC

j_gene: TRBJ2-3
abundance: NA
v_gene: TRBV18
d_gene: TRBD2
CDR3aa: CASSPPASGSNTQYF
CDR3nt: TGTGCCAGCTCACCCCCGGCTAGCGGGAGTAATACGCAGTATTTT

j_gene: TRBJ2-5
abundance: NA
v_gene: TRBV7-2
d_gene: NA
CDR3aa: CASSGQETQYF
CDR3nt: TGTGCCAGCAGCGGACAAGAGACCCAGTACTTC

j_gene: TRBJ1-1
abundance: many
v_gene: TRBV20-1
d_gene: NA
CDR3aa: CSQGDPTEAFF
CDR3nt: TGCAGCCAAGGTGACCCCACTGAAGCTTTCTTT

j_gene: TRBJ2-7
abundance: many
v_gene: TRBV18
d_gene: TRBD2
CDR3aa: CASSPHGAAGGSSYEQYF
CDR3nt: TGTGCCAGCTCACCACATGGTGCAGCGGGAGGTTCTTCCTACGAGCAGTACTTC

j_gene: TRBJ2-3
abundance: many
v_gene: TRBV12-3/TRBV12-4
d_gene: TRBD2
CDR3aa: CASSLAGREADTQYF
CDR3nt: TGTGCCAGCAGTTTAGCTGGGAGGGAGGCAGATACGCAGTATTTT

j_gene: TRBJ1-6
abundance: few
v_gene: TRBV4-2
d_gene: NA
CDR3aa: CASSVRTSYNSPLHF
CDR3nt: TGTGCCAGCAGCGTCAGGACATCCTATAATTCACCCCTCCACTTT

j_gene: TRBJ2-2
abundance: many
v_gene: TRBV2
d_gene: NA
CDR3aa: CASRWGAGELFF
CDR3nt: TGTGCCTCTAGGTGGGGGGCCGGGGAGCTGTTTTTT

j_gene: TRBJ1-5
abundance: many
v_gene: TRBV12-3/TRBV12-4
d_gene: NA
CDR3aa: CASRRDRGYSNQPQHF
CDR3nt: TGTGCCAGCAGGCGGGACCGCGGATATAGCAATCAGCCCCAGCATTTT

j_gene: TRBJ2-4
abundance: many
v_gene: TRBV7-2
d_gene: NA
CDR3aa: CASSLEVWDIQYF
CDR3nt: TGTGCCAGCAGCTTAGAAGTTTGGGACATTCAGTACTTC

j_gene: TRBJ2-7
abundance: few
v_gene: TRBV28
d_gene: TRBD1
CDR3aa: CASSPPGQGRYEQYF
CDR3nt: TGTGCCAGCAGTCCTCCGGGACAGGGTCGGTACGAGCAGTACTTC

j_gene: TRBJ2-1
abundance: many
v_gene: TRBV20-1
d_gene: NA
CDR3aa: CSARDGGASYNEQFF
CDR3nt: TGCAGTGCTAGGGATGGGGGGGCCTCCTACAATGAGCAGTTCTTC

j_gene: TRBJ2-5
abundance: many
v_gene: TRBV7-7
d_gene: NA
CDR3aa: CATASGHQETQYF
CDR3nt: TGTGCCACTGCGAGCGGGCACCAAGAGACCCAGTACTTC

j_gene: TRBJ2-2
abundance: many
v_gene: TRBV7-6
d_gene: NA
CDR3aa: CASSLNTGGSGELFF
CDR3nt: TGTGCCAGCAGCCTCAACACCGGGGGATCCGGGGAGCTGTTTTTT

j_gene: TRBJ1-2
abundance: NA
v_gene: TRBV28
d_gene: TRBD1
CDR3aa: CASSPGQGGGYTF
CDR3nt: TGTGCCAGCAGCCCGGGACAGGGTGGAGGTTACACCTTC

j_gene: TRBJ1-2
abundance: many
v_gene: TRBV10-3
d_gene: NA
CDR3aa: CAISESRQGDGYTF
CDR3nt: TGTGCCATCAGTGAGTCGAGGCAGGGAGACGGCTACACCTTC